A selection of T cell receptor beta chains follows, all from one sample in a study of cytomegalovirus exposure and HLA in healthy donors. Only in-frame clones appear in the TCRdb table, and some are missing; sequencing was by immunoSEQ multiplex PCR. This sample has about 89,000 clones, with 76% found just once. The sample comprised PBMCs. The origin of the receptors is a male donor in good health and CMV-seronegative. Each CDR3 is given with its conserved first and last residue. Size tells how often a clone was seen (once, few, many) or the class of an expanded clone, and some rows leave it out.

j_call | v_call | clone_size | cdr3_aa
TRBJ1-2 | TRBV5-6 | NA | CASSLPGSITYGYTF
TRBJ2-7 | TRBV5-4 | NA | CASSFPPRRGFYEQYF
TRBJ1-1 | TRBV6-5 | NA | CASWERGSSEAFF
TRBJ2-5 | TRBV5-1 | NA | CASSFAQGMEETQYF
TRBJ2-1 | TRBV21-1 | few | CASIQGRQFF
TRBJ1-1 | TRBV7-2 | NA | CASSLRGANTEAFF
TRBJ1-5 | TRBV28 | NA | CASSFNLGAHQPQHF
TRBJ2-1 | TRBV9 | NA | CASSVAPLSGSYNEQFF
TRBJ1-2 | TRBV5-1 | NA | CASSLTGDDREVRYGYTF
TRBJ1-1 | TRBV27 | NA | CASSLLTGSSMNTEAFF
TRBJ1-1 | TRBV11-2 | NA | CASSLERVGTEAFF
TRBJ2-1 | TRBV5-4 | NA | CASSLDNCNEQFF
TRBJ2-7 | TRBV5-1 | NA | CASSGGVRRSYEQYF
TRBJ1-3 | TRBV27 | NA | CASSLGGPLSTIYF
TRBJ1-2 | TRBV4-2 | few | CASSLEGGYTF
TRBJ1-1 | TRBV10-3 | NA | CAISESAGRDEAFF
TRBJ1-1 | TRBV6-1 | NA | CASSLGQTNTEAFF
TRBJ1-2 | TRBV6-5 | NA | CASSAGTYGYTF
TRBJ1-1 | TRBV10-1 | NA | CASRGDSLNTEAFF
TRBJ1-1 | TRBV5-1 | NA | CASRLTGDTEAFF
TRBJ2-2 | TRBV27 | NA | CASSLSWAGDTGELFF
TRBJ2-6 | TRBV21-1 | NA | CATVPGGGPGANVLTF
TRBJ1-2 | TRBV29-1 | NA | CSVTLTGQGAGGYTF
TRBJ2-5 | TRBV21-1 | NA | CASSKSGRGKSMETQYF
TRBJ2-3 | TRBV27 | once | CASSLGLAASTDTQYF
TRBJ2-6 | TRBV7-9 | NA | CASSSPGTAGSGANGLTF
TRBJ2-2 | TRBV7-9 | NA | CASSNSYGQGEAFTGELFF
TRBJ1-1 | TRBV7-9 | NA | CSSSLAGGDRGTEAFF
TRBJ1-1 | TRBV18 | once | CASSPYPAGALNTEAFF